This T cell receptor beta chain was identified during a study of blood T cell repertoires in COVID-19 (dated by TCRdb to the early 2020s). Describing the broader study: Samples from collaborators originated in the United States, Italy and Spain and spanned both the acute and convalescent phases of COVID-19. The prospective study material was composed of cDNA or gDNA derived from T cells, B-cell-depleted T cells, or PBMCs. The dataset comprised deeply sampled blood TCRbeta repertoires from subjects exposed to, actively infected with, or recovered from COVID-19. A freely available public database, intended as a resource for researchers studying the immune response to SARS-CoV-2, is where the repertoires were released. Samples were obtained from the ongoing ImmuneRACE study (first 160 participants) and from approximately 1,200 subjects provided by 6 global collaborators. Nearly every sample came with metadata listing a de-identified subject ID, COVID-19 status, age in years and sex. Where available, HLA class I and class II types were taken from metadata supplied by the sample provider and were not determined by assay-based typing.

The immunoSEQ Assay, a bias-controlled multiplex PCR, was used to amplify TCRbeta CDR3 regions from genomic DNA. The study's processing was this. Within the assay, amplification of reference gene primers was used to estimate how many nucleated cells each sample contained. To quantify the absolute abundance of each unique TCRbeta CDR3 rearrangement, sequence reads were collapsed and filtered. For each sample, productive Simpson clonality was calculated by taking the square root of Simpson's diversity index across productive rearrangements. TCRdb obtained this table from immuneACCESS and retained in-frame rearrangements with V and J assigned. These tables miss some clones; where compared with another copy, unresolved V genes account for less than half of the shortfall, and the remainder is unexplained. V and J calls and clone size come straight from that table; D and trimming were deduced from the DNA. The sample data list roughly 250,000 clones, and around 85% of these were observed just once. The leading ten clones occupy around 3.3% of the sample.

The CDR3 measures 18 amino acids from cysteine to phenylalanine. Solely the CDR3 DNA is kept, with 54 bases framed from the first base. Here V drops 0 bases and J drops 1 base, and the junction holds 5 bases not matched to any gene. CDR1 and CDR2 were assigned from the germline V gene (reference sequence) as LGHDT and YNNKEL. On this clone: The antigen it recognizes is unknown. Base qualities are not recorded, but no much larger clone differs from it by a single base.

Broader findings and caveats from the paper: Clinical and demographic metadata were provided uncurated, with the amount varying by source and participant.

In the prospective study, participants were about 18 to 89 years old, resided in fewer than 25 geographic areas of the United States, and were enrolled through a virtual design. In the prospective study, cohorts were assigned on the basis of participant-reported clinical history obtained from a screening survey and a study questionnaire. Each participant in the prospective study had whole blood, serum and a nasopharyngeal or oropharyngeal swab collected by mobile phlebotomists. Over a roughly 2-month period, participants in the prospective study had the option of providing additional blood draws and questionnaires. Blood samples from the prospective study were shipped frozen or at room temperature prior to DNA extraction.

The receptor chain draws on TRBV3-1 (or the pseudogene TRBV3-2) and TRBJ2-2; 10 junctional bases match TRBD2. The sample consisted of PBMCs or T cells enriched from blood (not recorded which). The sequence was obtained from a woman in her 40s with acute COVID-19. Read as DNA, the sequence is TGTGCCAGCAGCCAAGAGACGGGACTAGCGTTGAACACCGGGGAGCTGTTTTTT. The resulting protein is CASSQETGLALNTGELFF.